What follows describes a single T cell receptor beta chain. Its specificity is unknown. CD4+ naive, central memory, regulatory and stem cell-like memory subsets were isolated by sorting on CD45RO/CCR7/CD25/CD127/CD95/CD27. Purity above 98% was achieved in all sorted populations. Per the germline V gene, CDR1 is MDHEN and CDR2 is SYDVKM. V lost 3 bases and J lost 8, with 10 bases in between. This CDR3 contains 12 residues. This record belongs to a study of beta chain features in type 1 diabetes. Study-level findings and limits: Sequencing from cDNA could over-represent high-TCR-expressing cells.

The authors reverse transcribed all of the isolated RNA, so sequencing captured expressed TCRB transcripts. Clones were read by immunoSEQ multiplex PCR, and TCRdb kept only the in-frame ones, dropping some. In the table there are hundreds of thousands of clones, about 32% of which are singletons. The chain uses TRBV28 and TRBJ1-2, with D uncertain. The specimen was naive CD4+ T cells from blood. The sequence was obtained from a man between 18 and 35 years old in good health. CDR3 nucleotide sequence: TGTGCCAGCAGTTTCGGACGGGGAGGCTACACCTTC. Protein product: CASSFGRGGYTF.